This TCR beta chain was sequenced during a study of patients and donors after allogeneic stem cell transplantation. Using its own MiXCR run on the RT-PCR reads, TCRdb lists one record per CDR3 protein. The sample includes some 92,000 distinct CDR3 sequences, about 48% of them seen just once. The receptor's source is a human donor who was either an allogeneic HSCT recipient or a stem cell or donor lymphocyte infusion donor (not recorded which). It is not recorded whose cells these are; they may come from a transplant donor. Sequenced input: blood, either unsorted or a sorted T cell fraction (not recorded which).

The CDR3, as DNA: TGTGCCAGCAGTGCACAAGACTATGGCTACACCTTC. This translates into CASSAQDYGYTF. This chain joins TRBV28 and TRBJ1-2; D not resolved. The germline V gene has CDR1 MDHEN and CDR2 SYDVKM. Trimming removed 5 bases from V and 3 bases from J, with 7 bases in between. The CDR3 consists of 12 residues.